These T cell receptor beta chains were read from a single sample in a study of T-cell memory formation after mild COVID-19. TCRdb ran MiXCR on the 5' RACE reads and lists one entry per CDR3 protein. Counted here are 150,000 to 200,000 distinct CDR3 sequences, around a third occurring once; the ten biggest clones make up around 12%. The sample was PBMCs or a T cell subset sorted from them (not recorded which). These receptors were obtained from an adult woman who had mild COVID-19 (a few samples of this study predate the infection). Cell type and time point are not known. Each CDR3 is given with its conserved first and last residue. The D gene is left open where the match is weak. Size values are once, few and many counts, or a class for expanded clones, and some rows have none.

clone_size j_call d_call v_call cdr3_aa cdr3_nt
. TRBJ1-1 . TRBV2 CASRRLGLTEAFF TGTGCCAGCAGGAGACTGGGACTCACTGAAGCTTTCTTT
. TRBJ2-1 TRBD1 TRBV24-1 CATRDRAKNEQFF TGTGCCACCAGGGACAGGGCCAAAAATGAGCAGTTCTTC
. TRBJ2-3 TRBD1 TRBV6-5 CASSYSAGGSTDTQYF TGTGCCAGCAGTTACTCGGCAGGGGGTAGCACAGATACGCAGTATTTT
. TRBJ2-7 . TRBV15 CATRDSLSEQYF TGTGCCACCAGAGACAGCCTAAGTGAGCAGTACTTC
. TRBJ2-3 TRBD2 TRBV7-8 CASSFRGWSGSEADTQYF TGTGCCAGCAGCTTCAGGGGTTGGAGCGGGAGTGAGGCAGATACGCAGTATTTT
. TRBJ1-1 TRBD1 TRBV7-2 CASSLRQGGLTEAFF TGTGCCAGCAGCTTGAGGCAGGGGGGTTTAACTGAAGCTTTCTTT
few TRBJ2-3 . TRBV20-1 CSANYVGTDTQYF TGCAGTGCAAACTACGTAGGCACAGATACGCAGTATTTT
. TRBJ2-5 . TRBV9 CASSVAVESPETQYF TGTGCCAGCAGCGTAGCGGTTGAGTCTCCGGAGACCCAGTACTTC
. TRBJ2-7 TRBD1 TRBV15 CATSRDVTGKYEQYF TGTGCCACCAGCAGAGATGTGACAGGGAAGTACGAGCAGTACTTC
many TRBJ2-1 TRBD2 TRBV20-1 CSARGSGPGLAGYNEQFF TGCAGTGCTAGAGGATCGGGACCGGGACTAGCGGGATACAATGAGCAGTTCTTC
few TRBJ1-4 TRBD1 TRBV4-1 CASSPQIQGEKKKLFF TGCGCCAGCAGCCCACAGATACAGGGGGAGAAGAAAAAACTGTTTTTT
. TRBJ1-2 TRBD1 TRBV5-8 CASSLWDRTYGYTF TGTGCCAGCAGCTTGTGGGACAGGACCTATGGCTACACCTTC
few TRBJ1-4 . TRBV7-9 CASSSRQVRDEKLFF TGTGCCAGCAGCTCGCGACAGGTCCGAGATGAAAAACTGTTTTTT
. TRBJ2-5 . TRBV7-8 CASSWVHGETQYF TGTGCCAGCAGCTGGGTCCACGGAGAGACCCAGTACTTC
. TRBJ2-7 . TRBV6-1 CASSEDWGSIYEQYF TGTGCCAGCAGTGAAGACTGGGGTAGCATCTACGAGCAGTACTTC
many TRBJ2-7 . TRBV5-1 CASSLERASYEQYF TGCGCCAGCAGCTTAGAGCGGGCCTCCTACGAGCAGTACTTC
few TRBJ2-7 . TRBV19 CASSVPLATLVEQYF TGTGCCAGTAGTGTTCCGCTAGCGACCTTGGTTGAGCAGTACTTC
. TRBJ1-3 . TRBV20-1 CSARDRAGNTIYF TGCAGTGCTAGAGACAGGGCTGGAAACACCATATATTTT
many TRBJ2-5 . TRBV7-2 CASDGSIGETQYF TGTGCCAGCGACGGGAGCATAGGAGAGACCCAGTACTTC
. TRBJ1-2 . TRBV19 CASKREANYGYTF TGTGCCAGTAAACGTGAAGCTAACTATGGCTACACCTTC
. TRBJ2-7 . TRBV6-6 CASSSPTTTYEQYF TGTGCCAGCAGTTCCCCGACAACAACCTACGAGCAGTACTTC
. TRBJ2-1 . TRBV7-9 CASSIGNRADEQFF TGTGCCAGCAGCATTGGGAACAGGGCAGATGAGCAGTTCTTC
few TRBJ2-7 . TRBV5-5 CASSLISRGYEQYF TGTGCCAGCAGCTTGATCAGCCGGGGTTACGAGCAGTACTTC
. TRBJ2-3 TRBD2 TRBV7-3 CASSLERRGRDTQYF TGTGCCAGCAGCTTAGAGAGGCGGGGGAGAGATACGCAGTATTTT
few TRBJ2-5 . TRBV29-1 CSVESPTPETQYF TGCAGCGTTGAATCCCCCACACCAGAGACCCAGTACTTC
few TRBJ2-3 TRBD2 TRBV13 CASSSPTGLAGVSDTQYF TGTGCCAGCAGCTCCCCAACGGGACTAGCGGGAGTAAGTGATACGCAGTATTTT
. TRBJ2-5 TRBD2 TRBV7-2 CASSLVGGEQETQYF TGTGCCAGCAGCTTAGTGGGGGGGGAACAAGAGACCCAGTACTTC
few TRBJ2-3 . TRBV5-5 CASSADKAPTDTQYF TGTGCCAGCAGCGCCGACAAAGCCCCCACAGATACGCAGTATTTT
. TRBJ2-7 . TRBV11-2 CASSGKEARYEQYF TGTGCCAGCAGCGGTAAGGAGGCTCGGTACGAGCAGTACTTC
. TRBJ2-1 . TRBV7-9 CASNSFQGRGYEQFF TGTGCCAGCAACTCATTTCAGGGCAGGGGATATGAGCAGTTCTTC
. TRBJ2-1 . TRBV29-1 CSVLGRIYNEQFF TGCAGCGTTTTGGGCAGGATCTACAATGAGCAGTTCTTC
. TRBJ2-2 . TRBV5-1 CASSLGGTYTGELFF TGCGCCAGCAGCTTGGGTGGAACCTACACCGGGGAGCTGTTTTTT
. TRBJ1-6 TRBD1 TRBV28 CASSSVGTVDNSPLHF TGTGCCAGCAGTTCCGTAGGGACAGTCGATAATTCACCCCTCCACTTT
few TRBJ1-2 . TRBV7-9 CASSLDSLYGYTF TGTGCCAGCAGCTTGGACAGTCTCTATGGCTACACCTTC
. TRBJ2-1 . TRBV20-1 CSARLLGSSYNEQFF TGCAGTGCTAGACTTTTAGGGAGCTCCTACAATGAGCAGTTCTTC
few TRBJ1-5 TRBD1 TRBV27 CASSLQGAQPQHF TGTGCCAGCAGTTTACAGGGGGCGCAGCCCCAGCATTTT
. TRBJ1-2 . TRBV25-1 CASSALYGYTF TGTGCCAGCAGTGCCCTGTATGGCTACACCTTC
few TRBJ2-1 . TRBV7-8 CASSLGQGLGEQFF TGTGCCAGCAGCTTAGGTCAGGGGCTGGGGGAGCAGTTCTTC
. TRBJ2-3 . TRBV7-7 CASSSRTDRTDTQYF TGTGCTAGCAGCTCAAGGACTGACCGCACAGATACGCAGTATTTT
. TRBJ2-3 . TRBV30 CAWSPGTTTGRDTQYF TGTGCCTGGAGCCCAGGGACCACGACTGGGAGGGATACGCAGTATTTT
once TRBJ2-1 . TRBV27 CASSTSPSSSYNEQFF TGTGCCAGCAGTACCAGCCCTTCTAGCTCCTACAATGAGCAGTTCTTC
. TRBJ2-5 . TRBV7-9 CASSLAMELRGQETQYF TGTGCCAGCAGCTTAGCGATGGAGCTGAGAGGGCAAGAGACCCAGTACTTC
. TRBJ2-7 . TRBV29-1 CSVEDSSYEQYF TGCAGCGTTGAGGACAGCTCCTACGAGCAGTACTTC
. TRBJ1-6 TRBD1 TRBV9 CASSVGSTGHSPLHF TGTGCCAGCAGCGTGGGTTCGACAGGGCACTCACCCCTCCACTTT
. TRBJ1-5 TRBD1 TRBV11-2 CASSAAGQGRNQPQHF TGTGCCAGCAGCGCAGCAGGACAGGGCCGAAATCAGCCCCAGCATTTT
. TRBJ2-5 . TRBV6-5 CASSYSKGPDSPIPQETQYF TGTGCCAGCAGTTACTCGAAGGGGCCCGACAGCCCAATCCCACAAGAGACCCAGTACTTC
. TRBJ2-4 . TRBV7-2 CASRGVAKNIQYF TGTGCCAGCAGGGGTGTAGCCAAAAACATTCAGTACTTC
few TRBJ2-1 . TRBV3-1 CASSSPGTPLYNEQFF TGTGCCAGCAGCAGCCCTGGGACACCTCTGTACAATGAGCAGTTCTTC
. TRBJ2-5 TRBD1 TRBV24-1 CATRSLTGTVVQETQYF TGTGCCACCAGATCACTCACCGGGACAGTGGTCCAAGAGACCCAGTACTTC
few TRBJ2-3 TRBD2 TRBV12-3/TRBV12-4 CASTWTSGRADTQYF TGTGCCAGCACCTGGACTAGCGGGAGGGCAGATACGCAGTATTTT
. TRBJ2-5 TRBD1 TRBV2 CATRTGYAETQYF TGTGCCACCCGGACAGGGTATGCGGAGACCCAGTACTTC
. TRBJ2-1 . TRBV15 CATSRAGTGNEQFF TGTGCCACCAGCAGAGCCGGGACTGGAAATGAGCAGTTCTTC
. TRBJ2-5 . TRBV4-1 CASSQPPGFQETQYF TGCGCCAGCAGCCAACCTCCGGGGTTCCAAGAGACCCAGTACTTC
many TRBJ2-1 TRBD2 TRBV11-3 CASSLGLAGGPGNEQFF TGTGCCAGCAGCTTGGGACTAGCGGGAGGGCCGGGTAATGAGCAGTTCTTC
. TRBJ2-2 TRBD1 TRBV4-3 CASRHGDRDTGELFF TGCGCCAGCAGGCACGGGGACAGGGATACCGGGGAGCTGTTTTTT
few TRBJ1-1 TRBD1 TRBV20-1 CSATSGTGVTMNTEAFF TGCAGTGCGACCTCCGGGACAGGGGTAACAATGAACACTGAAGCTTTCTTT
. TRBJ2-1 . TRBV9 CASSVGGGLNEQFF TGTGCCAGCAGCGTAGGCGGAGGACTCAATGAGCAGTTCTTC
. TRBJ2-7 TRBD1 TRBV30 CAWSAGTVGTYEQYF TGTGCCTGGAGCGCCGGGACAGTGGGTACCTACGAGCAGTACTTC
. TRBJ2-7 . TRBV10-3 CAISRDSQFYEQYF TGTGCCATCAGTCGGGACTCTCAGTTCTACGAGCAGTACTTC
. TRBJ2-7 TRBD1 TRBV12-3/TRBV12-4 CASSLKASGGRSYEQYF TGTGCCAGCAGTTTAAAGGCTTCAGGGGGCCGGTCTTACGAGCAGTACTTC